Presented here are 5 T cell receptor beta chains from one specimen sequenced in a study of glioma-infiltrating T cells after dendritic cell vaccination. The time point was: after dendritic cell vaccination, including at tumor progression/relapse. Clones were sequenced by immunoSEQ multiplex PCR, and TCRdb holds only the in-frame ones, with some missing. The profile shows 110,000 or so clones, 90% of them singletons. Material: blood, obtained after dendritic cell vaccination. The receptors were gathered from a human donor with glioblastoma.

The CDR3: CASSPRTGGYEQYF. The DNA for the CDR3 is TGTGCCAGCAGCCCGAGGACAGGGGGCTACGAGCAGTACTTC. The chain employs TRBV5-6 and TRBJ2-7, with TRBD1 matching over 10 bases. The CDR3 is made up of 14 amino acids. V was clipped by 4 bases and J by 3 bases; unmatched bases: 4. CDR1 and CDR2 (germline): SGHDT, YYEEEE. Full variable domain (rest looked up from reference TRBV5-6 and TRBJ2-7): DAGVTQSPTHLIKTRGQQVTLRCSPKSGHDTVSWYQQALGQGPQFIFQYYEEEERQRGNFPDRFSGHQFPNYSSELNVNALLLGDSALYLCASSPRTGGYEQYFGPGTRLTVT.

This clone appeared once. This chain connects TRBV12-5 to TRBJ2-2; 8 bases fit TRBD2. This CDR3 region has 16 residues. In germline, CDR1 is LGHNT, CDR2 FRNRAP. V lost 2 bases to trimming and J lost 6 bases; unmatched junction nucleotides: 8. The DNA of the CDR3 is TGTGCTAGTGGTTTGCCTTCGGGACTAGTTGCCGGGGAGCTGTTTTTT. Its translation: CASGLPSGLVAGELFF.

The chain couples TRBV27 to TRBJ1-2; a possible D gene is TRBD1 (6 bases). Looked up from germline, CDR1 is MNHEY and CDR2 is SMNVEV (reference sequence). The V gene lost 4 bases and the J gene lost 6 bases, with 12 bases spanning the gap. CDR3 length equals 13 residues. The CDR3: CASSSDRRNGYTF. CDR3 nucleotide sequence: TGTGCCAGCAGTTCCGACAGGCGGAATGGCTACACCTTC.

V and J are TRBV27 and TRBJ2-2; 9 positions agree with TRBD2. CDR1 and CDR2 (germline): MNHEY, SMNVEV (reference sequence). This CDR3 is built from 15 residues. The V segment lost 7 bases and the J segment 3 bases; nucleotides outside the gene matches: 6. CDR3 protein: CASKAGGWDTGELFF. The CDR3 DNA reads TGTGCCAGCAAGGCGGGGGGGTGGGACACCGGGGAGCTGTTTTTT.

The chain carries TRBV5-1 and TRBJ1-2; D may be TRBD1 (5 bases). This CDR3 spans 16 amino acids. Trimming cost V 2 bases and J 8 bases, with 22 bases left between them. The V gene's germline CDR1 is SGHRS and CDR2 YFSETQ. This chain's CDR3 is CASSFYSGPLVQGYTF. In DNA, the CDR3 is TGCGCCAGCAGCTTCTATTCAGGGCCCCTTGTCCAGGGCTACACCTTC.